One T cell receptor beta chain is described in this entry. It has no known antigen specificity. Nothing much larger sits one base from this clone, and base qualities are not available. Libraries came from PCR. The listed sequencing device is Illumina HiSeq 4000. Preparation of bulk TCR libraries followed a previously described approach, with the TCR primers listed in Table S5. Purification of total RNA was performed with the Qiagen AllPrep DNA/RNA kit. Before analysis, reads from multiple sequencing runs of one library were combined. In the paper's pipeline: Reads were retained only if an exact TCR constant sequence was present, and the retained reads were trimmed to 150 nt and grouped according to their 12-nt molecular barcodes. Reads inside each barcode group were sub-clustered using a 15% Levenshtein threshold, and a quality-weighted consensus sequence was constructed for each RNA molecule. Non-functional sequences were excluded, and lower-count sequences lying one edit away from another sequence were also excluded. On the basis of fitting two negative binomial distributions, barcode sub-clusters with fewer than 20% of the maximum read count were discarded. The public reads were reanalyzed by TCRdb: fastp trimming at Q25, MiXCR alignment, in-frame beta chains only. Every entry covers one CDR3 protein and lists the most common genes and DNA from its rows. TCRdb's processing, not the authors', yielded these V and J calls. The sample yields around 470,000 distinct CDR3 sequences; about 21% were counted once. The ten largest make up about 0.78% of the sample.

The data were obtained in a study of molecular identifiers for immune sequencing clone quantification (dated by TCRdb to between 2018 and 2020). Background for the entire study: For a replicate experiment, RNA from approximately 20,000 or 98,000 naive CD8 T cells was divided into five aliquots, and four of the five aliquots were sequenced. CD8 T cells were used in a methods study to benchmark molecular-identifier clustering-based TCR repertoire sequencing (MIDCIRS) and TCR RNA copy counting. The research as a whole found: Modeling gave 3 to 3.5 recovered TCR RNA copies per cell versus around 10 by digital PCR, implying roughly 28% capture efficiency. When barcode sub-clustering was left out, chimeric consensus sequences inflated TCR diversity, with chimeras reaching as high as 47%. Spiked-in Jurkat TCR RNA equal to a single cell's worth was reported to be detectable even within one million naive CD8 T cells. Identical TCR molecules sharing a barcode could cause highly expanded clone sizes to be underestimated. Naive libraries contained spiked-in Jurkat TCR RNA (more than nine copies' worth), which is not part of the donor repertoire. In CMV-specific effector cells, over 98% of molecules were held by clones above 20 RNA copies, whereas under 1% of molecules were held by such clones in naive cells.

Libraries of naive CD8 T cells were built from approximately 20,000 to 980,000 sorted cells, with 10%, 30% or 50% of the purified RNA used. Naive CD8 T cells, defined as CD8+CD4-CCR7+CD45RA+, were FACS-sorted into RLT Plus buffer on a BD FACSAria II. Detection sensitivity was tested by spiking Jurkat RNA equal to about eleven TCR copies' worth into samples containing about 19,000-1,000,000 naive CD8 T cells. Enrichment of CD8 T cells was done with RosetteSep CD8+ T Cell Enrichment Cocktail plus Ficoll-Paque, and ACK red cell lysis came afterward. The specimen was naive CD8+ T cells from blood, with Jurkat cell RNA spiked in. According to the study, the label for this sample's cell subset or site signals: FACS-sorted CD8+CD4-CCR7+CD45RA+ naive T cells. The origin of this receptor is a human donor in good health. Some libraries in this study had Jurkat cell RNA spiked in.

At the DNA level, the sequence is TGTGCCAGCAGTTGGCCATCCAGGGGAAGCAATCAGCCCCAGCATTTT. Translation gives CASSWPSRGSNQPQHF. The chain is assembled from TRBV6-2 or TRBV6-3 and TRBJ1-5; possibly the D gene is TRBD1, per 6 matching bases. The trim is 4 bases for V and 1 base for J, with a gap of 14 bases between the germline ends. The germline V gene sets CDR1 to MNHEY and CDR2 to SVGEGT. The CDR3 contains 16 residues, cysteine and phenylalanine counted. Only the CDR3 DNA stays, 48 bases, in frame from base 1.